One sample yielded the 6 T cell receptor beta chains listed below, sequenced in a study of T-cell memory formation after mild COVID-19. In TCRdb, the 5' RACE reads were re-called with MiXCR into one record per CDR3 protein. The table records roughly 200,000 distinct CDR3 sequences, approximately 16% of them present only once. Sequencing was carried out using PBMCs or a T cell subset sorted from them (not recorded which). These receptors were collected from an adult woman who had mild COVID-19 (a few samples of this study predate the infection). Cell type and time point are not known.

This clonotype was counted only a few times. This chain links TRBV12-3 or TRBV12-4 with TRBJ1-5, with TRBD1 identical over 9 bases. The CDR3 extends over 13 amino acids. V trimming: 5 bases; J trimming: 7 bases; junction bases outside the gene matches: 3. The DNA for the CDR3 is TGTGCCAGCAGTACAGGGGGCGGGCAGCCCCAGCATTTT. This codes for CASSTGGGQPQHF.

This clonotype was seen only once. The gene calls are TRBV29-1 and TRBJ1-1; D may be TRBD1 (5 bases). The CDR3 runs to 14 residues. Deletions cut 3 bases from V and 0 bases from J, with 11 bases between. Germline assignment: CDR1 SQVTM and CDR2 ANQGSEA. The CDR3 DNA sequence: TGCAGCGTTGAGGTGGACAACCTGAACACTGAAGCTTTCTTT. This sequence encodes CSVEVDNLNTEAFF.

This clonotype was picked up a small number of times. One end of the junction does not line up with germline, which may come from a read error. CDR3 sequence: CASSQSKPQLVTGYSEQFF. The CDR3 DNA reads TGCGCCAGCAGTCAATCGAAGCCCCAACTAGTTACTGGGTACAGTGAGCAGTTCTTC. The chain employs TRBV23-1 and TRBJ2-1; D perhaps matches TRBD2 (5 bases). TRBV23-1 is flagged as an ORF with uncertain function. This CDR3 has 19 residues.

The chain uses TRBV5-1 and TRBJ2-1; 11 bases fit TRBD2. The V and J ends lost 4 bases and 10 bases, in that order; junction bases with no gene match: 4. CDR3 size: 13 residues. CDR1 SGHRS and CDR2 YFSETQ come from the germline V gene. The CDR3 DNA sequence: TGCGCCAGCAGCCCACGGACTAGCGGGGAGCAGTTCTTC. As protein: CASSPRTSGEQFF.

In its sample, this clonotype was seen a few times. The J gene is TRBJ2-2, the V gene TRBV7-3; no definite D call. This CDR3 is 13 amino acids long. The germline CDR1 and CDR2 sequences are SGHTA and FQGTGA. Trimming stripped 5 bases from V and 0 bases from J, with 4 bases between. CDR3 residues: CASSRSNTGELFF. CDR3 in DNA: TGTGCCAGCAGCCGCTCGAACACCGGGGAGCTGTTTTTT. The full variable domain, rest sourced from reference TRBV7-3 and TRBJ2-2, is GAGVSQTPSNKVTEKGKYVELRCDPISGHTALYWYRQSLGQGPEFLIYFQGTGAADDSGLPNDRFFAVRPEGSVSTLKIQRTERGDSAVYLCASSRSNTGELFFGEGSRLTVL.

This clonotype was found a few times. The chain's CDR3 is CASSLALYGARGSNQPQHF. CDR3 coding DNA: TGTGCCAGCAGCTTAGCATTGTATGGGGCCCGTGGAAGCAATCAGCCCCAGCATTTT. This rearrangement joins TRBV7-8 to TRBJ1-5; weak D call: TRBD1 (5 bases). Germline CDR1 is SGHVS and CDR2 is FQNEAQ. The V and J ends lost 0 bases and 1 base respectively, with 19 bases between them. CDR3 length: 19 amino acids.